This record looks at one T cell receptor (beta chain) sequence and its context. This receptor's antigen is unknown. Base qualities are not recorded, but no much larger clone differs from it by a single base. This entry is derived from a study of graft-versus-host responses after intestinal transplantation (dated by TCRdb to 2020 to 2022). As for the study more broadly: Recipients received multivisceral, liver-intestinal, or isolated intestinal transplants. Every recipient was given anti-thymocyte globulin induction, followed by about three years of maintenance tacrolimus and steroids. Bulk TCR-beta CDR3 sequencing was used to track graft-versus-host and host-versus-graft alloreactive T cell clones in the graft, circulation and bone marrow after intestinal transplantation. To identify alloreactive clones, pre-transplant mixed lymphocyte reaction products were sequenced and compared with unstimulated pre-transplant donor and recipient T cells. The cohort enrolled about two dozen intestinal transplant recipients, one of whom was a retransplant, and a few patients without pretransplant specimens were excluded. A peak of at least 4% donor T cells among recipient peripheral blood mononuclear cells was the definition used for donor T cell macrochimerism. Rather than going through the commercial service, samples from a few later patients were sequenced in-house on an Illumina MiSeq and processed with MiXCR. Here is what the overall study found, with its caveats: GvH clones turned up in recipient bone marrow, with some appearing earlier in ileal mucosa or blood, a pattern consistent with an intestinal mucosal origin. In patients with donor T cell macrochimerism, the allografts had high GvH to HvG T cell clonal ratios. Early after transplant, declines in HvG clones were associated with peak levels of circulating GvH clones. The relatively low number and heterogeneity of intestinal transplant patients limited the conclusions.

Per the publication, the time point label means: cells obtained before transplantation from donor or recipient. CD3+CD4+ and CD3+CD8+ populations were FACS-sorted from unstimulated pre-transplant donor and recipient cells taken from spleen or lymph nodes. The method was the immunoSEQ multiplex PCR assay. In most patients, genomic DNA was isolated using the Qiagen DNeasy Blood and Tissue Kit and sent frozen to Adaptive Biotechnologies for TCR sequencing. Adaptive Biotechnologies carried out high-throughput TCR-beta CDR3 sequencing of genomic DNA for most patients. The authors' analysis ran thus. Adaptive's ImmunoSEQ software was the source of the TCR sequencing data for 15 to 20 patients, while a few other patients were processed with MiXCR and VDJtools. To correct CD4 versus CD8 sorting errors, any sequence found in both subsets at a frequency ratio below 5:1 was removed. CDR3 nucleotide sequences shared by donor and recipient were removed because the origin of these sequences could not be assigned. At least 2-fold expansion over unstimulated cells and a minimum CFSE-low frequency of 0.002% (template counts) or 0.001% (read counts) were required for clones to be classified as alloreactive. Mappable clones were those detected in sequenced pre-transplant spleen, lymph node, or MLR CFSE-low populations of the donor or recipient. The cumulative frequency of alloreactive clones was calculated as a percentage of all sequences, weighted by copy number. TCRdb retrieved this table from immuneACCESS and kept in-frame rearrangements only. Not all clones are present; in checked studies, unresolved V genes account for under half, and no reason is known for the remainder. That table is the source of V, J and clone size, and D and trimming were worked out from the DNA. The sample data list over 70,000 clones, and nearly 90% of these were observed just once. Clones ranked in the top ten supply less than 5% of the sample.

Trimming takes 6 bases from V and 4 bases from J, and the germline ends sit 22 bases apart. CDR1 and CDR2, per the germline V gene (reference sequence), are SEHNR and FQNEAQ. The CDR3 spans 16 residues, from the cysteine through the valine. Only the CDR3 DNA is retained, 48 bases long and in frame from the first base. The starting material was unstimulated CD8+ T cells sorted from spleen or lymph node cells, obtained before transplant. The origin of this receptor is a human donor who was the organ donor for an intestinal transplant. The sequence links TRBV7-9 to TRBJ2-7, with the D segment identity uncertain. This receptor carries the CDR3 CASRTHKFASPYEQYV. The nucleotide sequence is TGTGCCAGCAGGACTCACAAATTTGCTTCTCCTTACGAGCAGTACGTC.